This TCR beta chain was documented in a study of blood T cells in healthy people across ages. This clonotype was detected ten times or more. Its antigen is still unknown. Study results and caveats: The study found more naive CD4+ cells and higher diversity in long-lived than aged donors.

The CDR3 extends over 12 amino acids. The ends were cut back, 4 bases at V and 3 bases at J, with 8 bases in the middle. Germline CDR1 is SQVTM and CDR2 is ANQGSEA. Next came a second PCR, run for about 7 to 12 cycles, which used a sample-barcoded 5' primer along with a J-beta primer mix. TCRdb re-called the 5' RACE reads with MiXCR, one entry per CDR3 protein. The repertoire holds around 280,000 distinct CDR3 sequences, with about 25% as singletons. J is TRBJ2-3 and V is TRBV29-1; D remains ambiguous. Sequenced sample: blood. The TCR was taken from a woman in her 70s in good health. CDR3 in DNA: TGCAGCGTTGGAGTAGCAACAGATACGCAGTATTTT. This encodes CSVGVATDTQYF.